Given below is one T cell receptor (beta chain) in context. Its target is not known. The same CDR3 can be traced to other DNA sequences in this sample. These data are taken from a study of metastatic and nonmetastatic thyroid tumors. Overall study: It was across blood and tumor or nodule tissue from malignant and benign thyroid patients that repertoires were compared.

Per germline, CDR1 SGDLS and CDR2 YYNGEE. The CDR3 loop spans 17 amino acids. V lost 3 bases, J lost 8 bases, and 13 bases stayed unmatched. No patient received treatment before thyroid surgery. Broader study findings: Compared with benign nodules, malignant thyroid tumors were reported to have significantly higher TCR beta diversity in both blood and tumor.

In the source study's methods: A papillary thyroid cancer distant-metastasis classifier was built from CDR3 differences across clinicopathological groups. TCRdb reanalyzed the PCR reads with MiXCR. The V and J calls and clone size come from TCRdb's table, not from the authors' own analysis. Of about 24,000 clones detected, more than 20% appear once; the ten largest clones hold approximately 13%. The TCR was taken from a male donor with papillary thyroid cancer or a benign thyroid nodule (not recorded which). Some clones in this sample may be carry-over from other donors' samples. Sequencing was done on a sample of blood. The chain joins TRBV9 to TRBJ2-2; 10 nucleotides match TRBD1. The CDR3, as DNA: TGTGCCAGCAGCGCCGACAGGGGGCGAGGAGGAACAGGGGAGCTGTTTTTT. Translation gives CASSADRGRGGTGELFF.